One sample yielded the 17 T cell receptor beta chains listed below, sequenced in a study of graft-versus-host responses after intestinal transplantation (dated by TCRdb to the early 2020s). The receptor library was made with the immunoSEQ multiplex PCR assay. Entries here come from immuneACCESS through TCRdb and include only in-frame sequences with V and J called. Some clones fail to appear in such tables; in the studies checked, an unresolved V gene covers under half of the shortfall, and the cause of the remainder is unknown. The sample table holds around 99,000 clones, of which around 90% were seen once. Around 0.76% of the sample belongs to the ten largest clones. Antigens of these TCRs are unknown. In light of the paper, this sample's time point label describes: cells obtained before transplantation from donor or recipient. Sequenced material: unstimulated CD4+ T cells sorted from spleen or lymph node cells, taken before transplant. These receptors originate from a human donor who was the organ donor for an intestinal transplant.

The chain is built from TRBV19 and TRBJ2-5; 10 bases match TRBD1. Germline lookup yields CDR1 LNHDA and CDR2 SQIVND (reference sequence). V lost 5 bases to trimming and J lost 5 bases; unmatched junction nucleotides: 8. The CDR3 runs to 15 residues. CDR3 residues: CASSFRQGAEETQYF. CDR3 DNA: TGTGCCAGTAGTTTTAGACAGGGGGCTGAGGAGACCCAGTACTTC.

The chain joins TRBV10-2 to TRBJ2-7; perhaps TRBD2 as D (6 bases). This CDR3 has 15 residues. Trimming left V 6 bases short and J 0 bases short, with 15 bases between. Germline lookup yields CDR1 WSHSY and CDR2 SAAADI. This chain's CDR3 is CASREPGLSSYEQYF. In DNA, the CDR3 is TGCGCCAGCAGGGAACCGGGACTTAGCTCCTACGAGCAGTACTTC.

The V gene is TRBV5-1, the J gene TRBJ2-3; the match to TRBD1 covers 9 bases. Germline values: CDR1 SGHRS, CDR2 YFSETQ. V shed 6 bases, J shed 3 bases, and the junction held 8 bases outside the gene matches. CDR3 length: 15 amino acids. The CDR3, as DNA: TGCGCCAGCACGACCGGGACAGGGCATACAGATACGCAGTATTTT. Its translation is CASTTGTGHTDTQYF.

This chain uses TRBV6-5 with TRBJ1-5, with D uncertain. The CDR3 runs to 15 residues. The ends were cut back, 7 bases at V and 0 bases at J, with 13 bases in the middle. Germline-derived CDR1 and CDR2 are MNHEY and SVGAGI. The CDR3 DNA reads TGTGCCAGCACCATTTACGGGTATAGCAATCAGCCCCAGCATTTT. As protein: CASTIYGYSNQPQHF.

The CDR3 nucleotides read TGCGCCAGCCAGGACAGGGGAGGAGAGACCCAGTACTTC. As protein: CASQDRGGETQYF. The chain carries TRBV10-1 and TRBJ2-5; TRBD1 matches 9 bases. The CDR3 has 13 residues. Germline CDR1 reads WNHNN; CDR2 reads SYGVQD (reference sequence). Trimming removed 8 bases from V and 4 bases from J; junction bases left unmatched: 5.

The chain employs TRBV2 and TRBJ1-2; the match to TRBD1 covers 9 bases. The CDR3 runs 16 residues. V dropped 6 bases and J dropped 6; count of bases not matched to a gene: 14. CDR1 and CDR2 from the germline V gene are SNHLY and FYNNEI. CDR3 coding DNA: TGTGCCAGCAGGGGGGACAGGGTACACTTATTAGATGGCTACACCTTC. It translates to CASRGDRVHLLDGYTF.

The chain has TRBV5-4 and TRBJ1-4; maybe TRBD1 (5 bases). The CDR3 totals 15 residues. V lost 4 bases and J lost 8, with 18 bases in between. Germline assignment: CDR1 SGHNT and CDR2 YYREEE (reference sequence). Here the CDR3 DNA reads TGTGCCAGCAGCGCAGACCCAGGGAGTGAAGAAAAACTGTTTTTT. Translation gives CASSADPGSEEKLFF.

The J gene is TRBJ2-1, the V gene TRBV7-3; TRBD1 is a possible D gene (6 bases). Trimming left V 6 bases short and J 8 bases short, with 8 bases between. This CDR3 has 11 amino acids. Germline V gene data show CDR1 as SGHTA and CDR2 as FQGTGA. This CDR3 reads CASRSGDEQFF. The CDR3 bases are TGTGCCAGCAGGTCAGGGGATGAGCAGTTCTTC.

The chain has TRBV7-2 and TRBJ2-3; D ambiguous. This CDR3 has 16 amino acids. Germline assignment: CDR1 SGHTA and CDR2 FQGNSA. The V gene lost 5 bases and the J gene lost 2 bases, with 17 bases spanning the gap. The CDR3 spells CASSLPLDPYTDTQYF. The CDR3 nucleotides read TGTGCCAGCAGCCTCCCCTTAGATCCCTACACAGATACGCAGTATTTT.

The J gene is TRBJ2-1, the V gene TRBV7-2; tentative D call: TRBD2 (5 bases). Germline lookup yields CDR1 SGHTA and CDR2 FQGNSA. This CDR3 has 15 amino acids. V lost 5 bases to trimming and J lost 0 bases, with 11 bases between them. CDR3 sequence: CASSPDWGSYNEQFF. DNA for the CDR3: TGTGCCAGCAGCCCGGACTGGGGCTCCTACAATGAGCAGTTCTTC.

V and J are TRBV16 and TRBJ1-4; 7 bases match TRBD1. The CDR3 spans 15 residues. From germline, CDR1 is KGHSY and CDR2 FQNENV. The V and J ends lost 4 bases and 8 bases, in that order; junction bases with no gene match: 10. CDR3 DNA: TGTGCCAGCAGCCTAAAACAGGGGCGGGAAGAAAAACTGTTTTTT. This sequence encodes CASSLKQGREEKLFF.

Comments on this clone: Different DNA sequences within this sample yield the same CDR3. This sequence joins TRBV7-3 and TRBJ2-2; 9 positions agree with TRBD1. CDR3 length: 15 residues. The germline CDR1 and CDR2 sequences are SGHTA and FQGTGA. Trimming cost V 5 bases and J 3 bases; bases outside gene matches: 4. The chain's CDR3 is CASSPRQGDTGELFF. The DNA for the CDR3 is TGTGCCAGCAGCCCGAGACAGGGGGACACCGGGGAGCTGTTTTTT.

As to this clone: In the same sample, other DNA sequences code for this CDR3. The rearrangement links TRBV7-3 to TRBJ2-2, with D tentatively TRBD2 (6 bases). The ends were cut back, 2 bases at V and 2 bases at J, with 6 bases in the middle. The CDR3 loop spans 14 amino acids. Germline lookup yields CDR1 SGHTA and CDR2 FQGTGA. The CDR3 loop reads CASSLGTNTGELFF. The CDR3, as DNA: TGTGCCAGCAGCTTAGGGACTAACACCGGGGAGCTGTTTTTT.

The chain combines TRBV6-5 with TRBJ2-1; D is ambiguous. Germline CDR1 MNHEY, CDR2 SVGAGI. The CDR3 is 14 residues long. V dropped 7 bases and J dropped 0 bases, with 10 bases sitting between them. The CDR3 sequence is CASKRSISYNEQFF. In nucleotides, the CDR3 is TGTGCCAGCAAGAGAAGTATCTCCTACAATGAGCAGTTCTTC.

A note on this clone: One end of the junction varies from germline; a read error may be responsible. The chain employs TRBV19 and TRBJ1-3, with D tentatively TRBD1 (6 bases). Per the germline V gene, CDR1 is LNHDA and CDR2 is SQIVND (reference sequence). The CDR3 contains 16 residues. CDR3 sequence: CASRIDGQLSGNTIYF. In DNA, the CDR3 is TGTGCCAGTAGAATAGACGGACAGCTCTCTGGAAACACCATATATTTT.

The chain joins TRBV12-5 to TRBJ2-7, with TRBD1 identical over 9 bases. This CDR3 is built from 15 residues. The junction had 9 bases not matched to a gene; V was cut back by 5 bases and J by 4 bases. CDR1 and CDR2 from the germline V gene are LGHNT and FRNRAP. This chain's CDR3 is CASGPPGQGWYEQYF. The CDR3 DNA reads as TGTGCTAGTGGTCCTCCGGGACAGGGCTGGTACGAGCAGTACTTC.

DNA for the CDR3: TGTGCCAGCAGCTGGACCGGGACTACGCACACAGATACGCAGTATTTT. It encodes CASSWTGTTHTDTQYF. This chain connects TRBV5-5 to TRBJ2-3; 7 positions agree with TRBD2. V lost 3 bases to trimming and J lost 2 bases; unmatched junction nucleotides: 9. This CDR3 has 16 amino acids. Germline assignment: CDR1 SGHKS and CDR2 YYEKEE (reference sequence).